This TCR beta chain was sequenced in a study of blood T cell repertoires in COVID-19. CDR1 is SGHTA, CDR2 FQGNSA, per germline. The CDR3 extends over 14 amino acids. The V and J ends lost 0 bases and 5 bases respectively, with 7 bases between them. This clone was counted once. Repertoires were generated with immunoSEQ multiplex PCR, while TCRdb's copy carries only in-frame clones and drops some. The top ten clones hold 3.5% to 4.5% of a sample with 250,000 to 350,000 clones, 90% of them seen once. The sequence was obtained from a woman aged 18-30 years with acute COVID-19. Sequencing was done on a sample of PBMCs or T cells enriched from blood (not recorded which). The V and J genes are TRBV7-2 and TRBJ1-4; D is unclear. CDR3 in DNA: TGTGCCAGCAGCTTAGCGTTCGGGAATGAAAAACTGTTTTTT. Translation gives CASSLAFGNEKLFF.